This T cell receptor beta chain was sequenced in a study of OX40 agonist ivuxolimab in advanced cancers. Across the whole study: Every patient in dose escalation had hepatocellular carcinoma, melanoma, renal cell or head and neck cancer.

The CDR3 consists of 16 residues. Germline V gives CDR1 MGHRA, CDR2 YSYEKL. The trim removed 3 bases at V and 2 bases at J, leaving 5 bases unmatched. Sequencing used immunoSEQ multiplex PCR; TCRdb keeps in-frame clones, though not all of them. The data show around 18,000 clones, around 87% seen once. The sequences come from CD4+ or CD8+ T cells sorted from blood, collected in a trial of the OX40 agonist ivuxolimab. The clonotype was recovered from an adult with an advanced solid tumor such as melanoma, head and neck, liver or kidney cancer. The gene calls are TRBV4-1 and TRBJ2-3, with 10 bases identical to TRBD2. The CDR3 DNA is TGCGCCAGCAGCCACCGACTAGCGGGCGTCACAGATACGCAGTATTTT. Translating it yields CASSHRLAGVTDTQYF.